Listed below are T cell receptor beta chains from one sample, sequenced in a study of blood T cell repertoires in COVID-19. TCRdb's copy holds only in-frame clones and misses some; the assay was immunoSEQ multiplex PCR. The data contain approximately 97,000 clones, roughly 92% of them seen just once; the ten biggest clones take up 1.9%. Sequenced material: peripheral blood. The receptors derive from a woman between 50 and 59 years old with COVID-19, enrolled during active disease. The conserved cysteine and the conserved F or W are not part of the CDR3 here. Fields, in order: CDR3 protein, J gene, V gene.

CDR3: ASSLTGAGASTDTQY
J: TRBJ2-3
V: TRBV7-2

CDR3: ASSPLRGGYGYT
J: TRBJ1-2
V: TRBV18

CDR3: ASSLAGTGTGGAANYEQY
J: TRBJ2-7
V: TRBV7-6

CDR3: ASTSTQGAYNEKLF
J: TRBJ1-4
V: TRBV2

CDR3: ATSRDRAYGYT
J: TRBJ1-2
V: TRBV15

CDR3: ASSEYGSVAGSYEQY
J: TRBJ2-7
V: TRBV25-1

CDR3: ASSPVDRNTIY
J: TRBJ1-3
V: TRBV5-6

CDR3: ASSPGGGGGLYNEQF
J: TRBJ2-1
V: TRBV19

CDR3: ATSGTGILDTQY
J: TRBJ2-3
V: TRBV24-1

CDR3: ASGSLGGSNEQF
J: TRBJ2-1
V: TRBV12-5

CDR3: ASSYEVADKSTDTQY
J: TRBJ2-3
V: TRBV6-2/TRBV6-3

CDR3: ASSDSGTGSLRPQH
J: TRBJ1-5
V: TRBV19

CDR3: ASRVGQNTEAF
J: TRBJ1-1
V: TRBV2

CDR3: ATSPYTEAF
J: TRBJ1-1
V: TRBV15

CDR3: ASSLNPGQGNYGYT
J: TRBJ1-2
V: TRBV7-2

CDR3: ASSKAGGYNEQF
J: TRBJ2-1
V: TRBV19

CDR3: ASHTGGFGTDTQY
J: TRBJ2-3
V: TRBV19

CDR3: ASSNRALYGYT
J: TRBJ1-2
V: TRBV27

CDR3: SVEAGEAF
J: TRBJ1-1
V: TRBV29-1

CDR3: ASSESRRSANYGYT
J: TRBJ1-2
V: TRBV10-2

CDR3: ASLTRGLSAEAF
J: TRBJ1-1
V: TRBV2

CDR3: ASSIRHLNEKLF
J: TRBJ1-4
V: TRBV19

CDR3: ASSYGQIQETQY
J: TRBJ2-5
V: TRBV5-5

CDR3: ASRSGQGYTEAF
J: TRBJ1-1
V: TRBV5-1

CDR3: ASSYWTGQAF
J: TRBJ1-1
V: TRBV3-1/TRBV3-2

CDR3: ASSQRQMGSSWAEKLF
J: TRBJ1-4
V: TRBV14

CDR3: ASSVATSAGGPRDQETQY
J: TRBJ2-5
V: TRBV9

CDR3: AWRDQGGSTEAF
J: TRBJ1-1
V: TRBV30

CDR3: ASSGRLRESGGASSYNEQF
J: TRBJ2-1
V: TRBV2

CDR3: ASSQDLGAGDTQY
J: TRBJ2-3
V: TRBV4-3

CDR3: ASSRDREKNTIY
J: TRBJ1-3
V: TRBV5-1

CDR3: ASKQGGQPQH
J: TRBJ1-5
V: TRBV19

CDR3: ASSEGQYTEAF
J: TRBJ1-1
V: TRBV2